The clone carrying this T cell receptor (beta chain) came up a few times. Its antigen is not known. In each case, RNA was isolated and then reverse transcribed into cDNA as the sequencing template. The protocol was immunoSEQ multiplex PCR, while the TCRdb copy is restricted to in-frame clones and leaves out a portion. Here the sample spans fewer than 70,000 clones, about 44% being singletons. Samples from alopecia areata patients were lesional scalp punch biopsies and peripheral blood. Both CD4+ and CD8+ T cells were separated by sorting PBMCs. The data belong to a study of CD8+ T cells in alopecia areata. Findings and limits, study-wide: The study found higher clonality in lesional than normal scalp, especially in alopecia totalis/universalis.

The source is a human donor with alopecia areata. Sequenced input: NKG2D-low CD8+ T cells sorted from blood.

The CDR3 here is CASSARDVDRSGANVLTF. The DNA of the CDR3 is TGTGCCAGCAGCGCGCGGGACGTCGACCGCTCTGGGGCCAACGTCCTGACTTTC. This chain connects TRBV7-9 to TRBJ2-6; tentatively, D is TRBD2 (6 bases). CDR1 and CDR2 (germline): SEHNR, FQNEAQ (reference sequence). Trimming shortened V by 5 bases and J by 0 bases, and 17 bases separated the two germline ends. CDR3 length: 18 residues.